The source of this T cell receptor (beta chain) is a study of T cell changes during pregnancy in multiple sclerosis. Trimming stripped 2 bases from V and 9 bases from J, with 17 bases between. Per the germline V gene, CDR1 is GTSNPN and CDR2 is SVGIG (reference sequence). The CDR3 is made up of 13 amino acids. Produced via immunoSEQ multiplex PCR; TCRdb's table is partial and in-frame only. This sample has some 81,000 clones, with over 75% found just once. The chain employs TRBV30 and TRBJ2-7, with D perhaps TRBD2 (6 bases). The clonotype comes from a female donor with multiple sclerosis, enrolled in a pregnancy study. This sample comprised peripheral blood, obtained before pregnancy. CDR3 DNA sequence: TGTGCCTGGAGTCGGGACCGGCGGGGTTGGCAGTACTTC. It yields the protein CAWSRDRRGWQYF. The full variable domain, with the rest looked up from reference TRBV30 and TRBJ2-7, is SQTIHQWPATLVQPVGSPLSLECTVEGTSNPNLYWYRQAAGRGLQLLFYSVGIGQISSEVPQNLSASRPQDRQFILSSKKLLLSDSGFYLCAWSRDRRGWQYFGPGTRLTVT.